This T cell receptor (beta chain) was retrieved from a study of patients and donors after allogeneic stem cell transplantation. This clonotype was detected only a few times. The V and J ends lost 4 bases and 1 base respectively, with 17 bases between them. The germline V gene encodes CDR1 LGHNA and CDR2 YNFKEQ. This CDR3 has 16 residues. TCRdb itself ran the RT-PCR reads through MiXCR, one entry per CDR3 protein. The sample carries about 150,000 distinct CDR3 sequences, 30% to 45% recorded once. V is TRBV4-2 and J is TRBJ2-7; D is uncertain. The receptor comes from a human donor who was either an allogeneic HSCT recipient or a stem cell or donor lymphocyte infusion donor (not recorded which). It is not recorded whose cells these are; they may come from a transplant donor. Sequencing used blood, either unsorted or a sorted T cell fraction (not recorded which). The CDR3 region is CASSLRPSPPSYEQYF. The DNA for the CDR3 is TGTGCCAGCAGCCTCCGTCCCTCCCCCCCTTCCTACGAGCAGTACTTC.